These T cell receptor beta chains were read from a single sample in a study of blood T cells in healthy people across ages. From the 5' RACE reads, TCRdb called clonotypes with MiXCR, one entry per CDR3 protein. Of around 1.5 million distinct CDR3 sequences listed, roughly 60% are singletons. The source material was blood. These receptors all come from a man between 18 and 29 years old in good health. CDR3s include the opening cysteine and the closing phenylalanine or tryptophan. D genes are given only for firm matches. Part of the rows lack a size; the others show once, few, many or a class for expanded clones.

size	J	V	D	DNA	CDR3
NA	TRBJ2-3	TRBV5-1	NA	TGCGCCAGCAGCGAGACTGGAGTGGATACGCAGTATTTT	CASSETGVDTQYF
NA	TRBJ2-3	TRBV27	TRBD2	TGTGCCAGCAGTCCAACTAGCGGGGGGCGGCCAGATACGCAGTATTTT	CASSPTSGGRPDTQYF
few	TRBJ2-7	TRBV7-2	NA	TGTGCCAGCAGCTCAGGCCGACAGGCGGTCGAGCAGTACTTC	CASSSGRQAVEQYF
NA	TRBJ1-5	TRBV12-3/TRBV12-4	TRBD1	TGTGCCAGCAGTTTACCCGACAGGGGAAGGAGTCAGCCCCAGCATTTT	CASSLPDRGRSQPQHF
NA	TRBJ2-3	TRBV7-9	NA	TGTGCCAGCAGCGGGGTTAGCGGCTTGTTCACAGATACGCAGTATTTT	CASSGVSGLFTDTQYF
few	TRBJ2-7	TRBV29-1	NA	TGCAGCGTTGTCTTTGCCAGTACTGACTACGAGCAGTACTTC	CSVVFASTDYEQYF
NA	TRBJ1-2	TRBV6-6	NA	TGTGCCAGCAGTTACGACAGTACTAACTATGGCTACACCTTC	CASSYDSTNYGYTF
NA	TRBJ2-7	TRBV6-5	NA	TGTGCCAGTGGACCGACGAAGGGCTCCTACGAGCAGTACTTC	CASGPTKGSYEQYF
NA	TRBJ2-7	TRBV4-1	TRBD2	TGCGCCAGCAGCCAAGTCGGTAGCGGGGCATTTTACGAGCAGTACTTC	CASSQVGSGAFYEQYF
few	TRBJ2-7	TRBV4-3	NA	TGCGCCAGCAGCCAAGATGGACGGGGTTTGTACGAGCAGTACTTC	CASSQDGRGLYEQYF
NA	TRBJ2-7	TRBV5-1	TRBD2	TGCGCCAGCAGCGTCGGGATAGCGGGAGATAACTACGAGCAGTACTTC	CASSVGIAGDNYEQYF
NA	TRBJ2-3	TRBV12-3/TRBV12-4	NA	TGTGCCAGCAGCCTCCGACACAGCACAGATACGCAGTATTTT	CASSLRHSTDTQYF
NA	TRBJ2-5	TRBV7-7	NA	TGTGCTAGCAGCTTTGCCCCTGGACAAGAGACCCAGTACTTC	CASSFAPGQETQYF
many	TRBJ2-2	TRBV4-2	NA	TGTGCCAGCAGCCAAGTTACCGGGGAGCTGTTTTTT	CASSQVTGELFF
few	TRBJ2-5	TRBV5-1	NA	TGCGCCAGCAGCTTGGCCGAAGGAGGAGGACGGTACTTC	CASSLAEGGGRYF
NA	TRBJ2-5	TRBV21-1	NA	TGTGCCAGCAGCAGGAAGGGTACCAATGAGCAGTACTTC	CASSRKGTNEQYF
few	TRBJ1-2	TRBV29-1	NA	TGCAGCGTTGAAGATGAGGGGCCTGGCTACACCTTC	CSVEDEGPGYTF
few	TRBJ1-2	TRBV20-1	NA	TGCAGTGCTAGTGTGGAGGTTCGAGGCTACTATGGCTACACCTTC	CSASVEVRGYYGYTF